These T cell receptor beta chains were read from a single sample in a study of T cells after yellow fever vaccination. TCRdb re-derived calls from the 5' RACE reads in MiXCR, one entry per CDR3 protein. Found here are about 260,000 distinct CDR3 sequences, roughly 4.8% of them singletons; the top ten hold roughly 3.3%. The material sequenced was CD4+ T cells sorted from PBMCs, taken on the day of the yellow fever booster vaccination. Receptor source: a man younger than 30 who received the YFV17D yellow fever vaccine. CDR3s leave out the opening cysteine and the closing phenylalanine or tryptophan. The D gene is left open where the match is weak.

D | V | CDR3
. | TRBV4-3 | ASSQLGVGTSTDTQY
. | TRBV20-1 | SARGGRFLAGEQY
TRBD2 | TRBV25-1 | ASSEPSGGAVDTQY
TRBD2 | TRBV7-2 | ASSYRLAGGTDTQY
TRBD1 | TRBV7-8 | ASSPGTDRVTDTQY
. | TRBV4-2 | ASSGQLGTEAF
. | TRBV3-1 | ASRPWGGGEETQY
. | TRBV4-3 | ASSQDVRGGGLSGGEQF
TRBD1 | TRBV6-1 | ASTTGTASSYEQY
TRBD2 | TRBV20-1 | SARLAGQY
. | TRBV28 | ASSLGQDNEQF
. | TRBV4-1 | ASSQVRKKQGPYNEQF
. | TRBV20-1 | SASVSDLPETQY
TRBD1 | TRBV5-1 | ASTPPGQGNTEAF
. | TRBV19 | ASSMLGGSYNEQF
. | TRBV5-5 | ASSLYYSITGELF
. | TRBV20-1 | SAPASDQETQY
. | TRBV7-8 | ASRRPGAGSTNEKLF
. | TRBV7-9 | ASSTHGGAPYEQY
. | TRBV5-6 | ASSSYGSPLH
. | TRBV30 | AWKAGGWSPLH
. | TRBV7-2 | ASSPKPLMNTEAF
. | TRBV20-1 | SATSLLNTEAF
. | TRBV9 | ASSSSGGQETQY
. | TRBV29-1 | SAESQGGETQY
. | TRBV24-1 | ATSPLGASWNEQF
TRBD1 | TRBV18 | ASSPGQGVYTEAF
. | TRBV15 | ATSARDYGYT
TRBD1 | TRBV20-1 | SANGQEPDTQY
TRBD1 | TRBV2 | ASGDRGRKLF
TRBD1 | TRBV30 | AWRIERQGAIEQF
. | TRBV20-1 | SASRAGVTDTQY
TRBD1 | TRBV7-9 | ASRRQGDSGELF
. | TRBV4-1 | ASSQEHLRGGYGYT
. | TRBV7-8 | ASSSTGIGETQY
. | TRBV4-1 | ASSQFRRDTRNYGYT
. | TRBV10-3 | AISEHGGLQETQY
TRBD1 | TRBV12-3/TRBV12-4 | ASTVAGGSYEQY
TRBD2 | TRBV20-1 | SASRGLASVTQY
. | TRBV5-4 | ASSVPSRKQY
TRBD1 | TRBV29-1 | SVDRTGNTEAF
TRBD1 | TRBV4-1 | ASSQQGTGIFSGNTIY
TRBD2 | TRBV5-1 | ASSSYGGAWEQY
. | TRBV20-1 | SARQGRGQPQH
TRBD1 | TRBV20-1 | SAPRSRDRERLNEQF
. | TRBV20-1 | SATRQAEDQPQH
. | TRBV7-9 | ASSRWAEAF
. | TRBV11-3 | ASSLASDSELF
TRBD1 | TRBV20-1 | STRGQALH
. | TRBV14 | ASSRDFTEQF
TRBD2 | TRBV20-1 | SARPSGGPGTQY
. | TRBV5-1 | ASRRPASYEQY
. | TRBV2 | ASSERLSYNEQF
. | TRBV5-4 | ASSLAGTVGPLH
TRBD2 | TRBV30 | AWTLLAGASTDTQY
. | TRBV7-2 | ASSPGAGRGETEAF
TRBD2 | TRBV4-2 | ASSQGELAGGLQTGELF
. | TRBV6-5 | ASSYDAGTTYGYT
. | TRBV2 | ATKQGLSNQPQH
TRBD2 | TRBV5-6 | ASRDRTSGGTSSSYNEQF